The rows below give T cell receptor beta chains drawn from one sample of a study of blood T cell repertoires in COVID-19. Measured with immunoSEQ multiplex PCR; TCRdb has only the in-frame clones, and not every one. In the table there are fewer than 150,000 clones, approximately 84% of which are singletons. Sequenced: peripheral blood. The receptors derive from a human donor in a cohort sampled during active COVID-19. CDR3s include the opening cysteine and the closing phenylalanine or tryptophan. The D gene is left open where the match is weak. Expanded clones get a size class; other rows say once, few or many, or leave the size out.

>TRBJ1-1|.|.|TRBV6-1
TGTGCCAGCAGTGAAATCGGGGGTAACACTGAAGCTTTCTTT
CASSEIGGNTEAFF
>TRBJ2-3|TRBD1|once|TRBV10-1
TGCGCCAGCAGAGCTAACAGGGGGCGAAGCACAGATACGCAGTATTTT
CASRANRGRSTDTQYF
>TRBJ1-2|.|.|TRBV20-1
TGCAGTGCCAGTCCAGTTGGTGGCTACACCTTC
CSASPVGGYTF
>TRBJ2-6|TRBD2|few|TRBV19
TGTGCCAGTAGTATCCGGGGGGGTGGAACTGGGGCCAACGTCCTGACTTTC
CASSIRGGGTGANVLTF
>TRBJ1-2|.|few|TRBV3-1/TRBV3-2
TGTGCCAGCAGCCTGGGCCTCCTCTATGGCTACACCTTC
CASSLGLLYGYTF
>TRBJ2-2|.|few|TRBV4-1
TGCGCCAGCAGCCAAGATTGGGGTGTAGGGGGTGCGAACACCGGGGAGCTGTTTTTT
CASSQDWGVGGANTGELFF
>TRBJ2-3|TRBD2|.|TRBV5-1
TGCGCCAGCAGCATAGCCGGGACTAGAGGGTCAGATACGCAGTATTTT
CASSIAGTRGSDTQYF
>TRBJ2-3|.|.|TRBV18
TGTGCCAGCTCACCACGGGTCACTCAGGGTCCAGATACGCAGTATTTT
CASSPRVTQGPDTQYF
>TRBJ1-5|TRBD1|.|TRBV28
TGTGCCAGCAGCATTACCGGGACAGGGGTCTTTAGCAATCAGCCCCAGCATTTT
CASSITGTGVFSNQPQHF
>TRBJ1-3|.|.|TRBV5-1
TGCGCCAGCAGCTCGGGGGGGCGTGAAAACACCATATATTTT
CASSSGGRENTIYF
>TRBJ1-6|TRBD1|.|TRBV10-3
TGTGCCATCAGTGATAGGGGGCTTTCCAGCTCCTATAATTCACCCCTCCACTTT
CAISDRGLSSSYNSPLHF
>TRBJ2-5|TRBD1|.|TRBV12-5
TGTGCTAGTGGTTTGGGGGTCAACAGGGGGATGGGGCAAGAGACCCAGTACTTC
CASGLGVNRGMGQETQYF
>TRBJ1-5|TRBD1|.|TRBV12-5
TGTGCTAGTGGTTTGGACGGGACAGGCCAGGGGCAGCCCCAGCATTTT
CASGLDGTGQGQPQHF
>TRBJ2-3|.|.|TRBV12-3/TRBV12-4
TGTGCCAGCGACCAGAGCGGAGATACGCAGTATTTT
CASDQSGDTQYF